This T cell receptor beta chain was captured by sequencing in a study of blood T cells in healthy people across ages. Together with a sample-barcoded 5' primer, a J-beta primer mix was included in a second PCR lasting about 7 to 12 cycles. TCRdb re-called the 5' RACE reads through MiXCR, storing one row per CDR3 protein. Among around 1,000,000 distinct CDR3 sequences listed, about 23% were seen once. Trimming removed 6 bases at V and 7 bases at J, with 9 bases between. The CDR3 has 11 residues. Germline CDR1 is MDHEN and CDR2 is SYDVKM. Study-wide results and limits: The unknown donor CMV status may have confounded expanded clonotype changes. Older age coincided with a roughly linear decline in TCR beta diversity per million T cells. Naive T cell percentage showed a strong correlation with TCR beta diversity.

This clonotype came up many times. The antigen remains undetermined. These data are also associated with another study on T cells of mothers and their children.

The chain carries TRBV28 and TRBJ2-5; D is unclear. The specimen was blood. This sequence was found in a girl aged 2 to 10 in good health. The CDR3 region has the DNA TGTGCCAGCAGCTTAGCTGGGACCCAGTACTTC. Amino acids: CASSLAGTQYF.